Shown below are 8 T cell receptor beta chains from a single sample sequenced in a study of blood T cell repertoires in COVID-19. Clones were read by immunoSEQ multiplex PCR, and TCRdb kept only the in-frame ones, dropping some. The top ten hold about 3.3% of the sample, which has under 300,000 clones, more than 75% seen once. The sequenced sample was PBMCs or T cells enriched from blood (not recorded which). These receptor sequences come from a middle-aged woman with acute COVID-19.

The rearrangement uses TRBV11-3 and TRBJ2-1, with 7 bases aligning to TRBD2. CDR1 is SGHNT, CDR2 YENEEA, per germline. CDR3 size: 15 residues. Unmatched junction bases numbered 9, after V lost 6 bases and J lost 4 bases. CDR3 DNA: TGTGCCAGCAGTCCAACTAGCGAAGTATACAATGAGCAGTTCTTC. Protein: CASSPTSEVYNEQFF.

The CDR3 DNA sequence: TGCAGTAGTCAGGTGAACACTGAAGCTTTCTTT. Translating gives CSSQVNTEAFF. The rearrangement links TRBV20-1 to TRBJ1-1; D ambiguous. Trimming removed 8 bases from V and 0 bases from J, with 7 bases in between. The germline CDR1 and CDR2 sequences are DFQATT and SNEGSKA (reference sequence). The CDR3 contains 11 residues.

This rearrangement joins TRBV7-2 to TRBJ1-1, with D unclear. The CDR3 is 13 amino acids. V dropped 5 bases and J dropped 5 bases, with 12 bases sitting between them. CDR1 SGHTA and CDR2 FQGNSA come from the germline V gene. DNA of the CDR3: TGTGCCAGCAGCGAAGCCCCGGGTACTGAAGCTTTCTTT. This gives the protein CASSEAPGTEAFF.

The rearrangement joins TRBV11-2 to TRBJ2-1; the D gene is possibly TRBD2 (6 bases). The V end lost 5 bases, the J end lost 6 bases, and 11 bases lay between the germline ends. This CDR3 region has 13 residues. Germline loops: CDR1 SGHAT, CDR2 FQNNGV. This chain's CDR3 is CASSEAGVNEQFF. CDR3 sequence (DNA): TGTGCCAGCAGCGAAGCGGGCGTCAATGAGCAGTTCTTC. The entire variable domain, with the rest obtained from reference TRBV11-2 and TRBJ2-1, is as follows: EAGVAQSPRYKIIEKRQSVAFWCNPISGHATLYWYQQILGQGPKLLIQFQNNGVVDDSQLPKDRFSAERLKGVDSTLKIQPAKLEDSAVYLCASSEAGVNEQFFGPGTRLTVL.

The rearrangement joins TRBV24-1 to TRBJ1-5; the D gene is possibly TRBD1 (6 bases). The germline gives CDR1 KGHDR, CDR2 SFDVKD. The CDR3 is made up of 19 amino acids. The ends were cut back, 4 bases at V and 11 bases at J, with 32 bases in the middle. The CDR3 sequence: CATSEIRQARFCPDLAQHF. DNA of the CDR3: TGTGCCACCAGTGAGATAAGACAGGCCCGTTTTTGCCCCGACTTGGCCCAGCATTTT.

The V call is TRBV6-4, the J call TRBJ2-1, with 10 bases lining up with TRBD1. Germline assignment: CDR1 MRHNA and CDR2 SNTAGT. The V segment lost 5 bases and the J segment 9 bases; nucleotides outside the gene matches: 7. CDR3 length: 14 amino acids. In nucleotides, the CDR3 is TGTGCCAGCAGTACCGGGACAGGGGTGTCTGAGCAGTTCTTC. Its protein is CASSTGTGVSEQFF.

CDR3 in amino acids: CASSLSDNEQFF. CDR3 DNA: TGTGCCAGCAGCTTGTCGGACAATGAGCAGTTCTTC. The chain uses TRBV11-2 and TRBJ2-1, with D uncertain. The CDR3 spans 12 residues. CDR1 is SGHAT, CDR2 FQNNGV, per germline. Between the trimmed V and J ends, which lost 3 bases and 5 bases, there was a span of 5 bases.

This chain uses TRBV7-9 with TRBJ1-5; maybe TRBD1 (5 bases). This CDR3 comprises 15 residues. Germline V CDR1 and CDR2: SEHNR, FQNEAQ (reference sequence). Trimming pared 5 bases from V and 7 bases from J, leaving 18 bases between. Here the CDR3 reads CASSPLGRGGQPQHF. CDR3 nucleotides: TGTGCCAGCAGCCCCCTCGGGAGGGGAGGGCAGCCCCAGCATTTT. Full variable domain (missing parts from reference TRBV7-9 and TRBJ1-5): DTGVSQNPRHKITKRGQNVTFRCDPISEHNRLYWYRQTLGQGPEFLTYFQNEAQLEKSRLLSDRFSAERPKGSFSTLEIQRTEQGDSAMYLCASSPLGRGGQPQHFGDGTRLSIL.